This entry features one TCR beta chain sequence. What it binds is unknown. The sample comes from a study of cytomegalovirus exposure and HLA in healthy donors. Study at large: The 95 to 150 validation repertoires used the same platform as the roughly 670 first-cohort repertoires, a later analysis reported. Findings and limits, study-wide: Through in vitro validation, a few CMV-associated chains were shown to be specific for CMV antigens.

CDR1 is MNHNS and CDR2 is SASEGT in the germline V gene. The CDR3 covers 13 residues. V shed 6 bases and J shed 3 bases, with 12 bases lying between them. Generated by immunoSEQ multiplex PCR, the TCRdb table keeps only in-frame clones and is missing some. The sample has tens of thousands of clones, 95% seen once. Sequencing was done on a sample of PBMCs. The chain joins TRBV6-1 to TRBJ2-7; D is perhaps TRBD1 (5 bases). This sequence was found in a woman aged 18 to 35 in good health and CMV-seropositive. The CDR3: CASSDSPIYEQYF. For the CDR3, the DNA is TGTGCCAGCAGCGACAGCCCGATCTACGAGCAGTACTTC.